Listed here is a single TCR beta chain. The data are from a study of blood T cell repertoires in COVID-19. Across the study: Sites across the United States, Italy and Spain contributed samples from acute and convalescent COVID-19. From T cells, B-cell-depleted T cells, or PBMCs came the material, which was cDNA or gDNA.

Per the authors' pipeline: The assay estimated nucleated cells by amplifying reference gene primers. Clones were sequenced by immunoSEQ multiplex PCR, and TCRdb holds only the in-frame ones, with some missing. V and J calls and clone size are given by that table; D and trimming were obtained from the DNA. The sample lists 130,000 to 150,000 clones; more than 60% were seen once. In germline, CDR1 is LGHDT, CDR2 YNNKEL (reference sequence). V dropped 8 bases and J dropped 10; count of bases not matched to a gene: 14. The CDR3 is 16 residues long. Sequencing was carried out using peripheral blood. V gene TRBV3-1 (or the pseudogene TRBV3-2) combines with J gene TRBJ2-1; TRBD2 agrees at 13 bases. The clonotype comes from a woman aged 55-70 years with acute or convalescent COVID-19. The CDR3 region has the DNA TGTGCCAGCGAACGTATGACTAGCGGGAGGAGTGGAGAGCAGTTCTTC. It yields the protein CASERMTSGRSGEQFF.